Following are 23 T cell receptor beta chains from one sample sequenced in a study of CD8+CD57+ T cells in acquired aplastic anemia. TCR beta VDJ and CDR3 were profiled, and genomic DNA was the template. TCRdb called the reads again in MiXCR, with one record for every CDR3 protein. The repertoire consists of 300,000 or so distinct CDR3 sequences, with approximately 57% occurring once and the leading ten covering around 8%. The specimen was sorted CD4+, CD8+, or CD8+CD57+ T cells (not recorded which) from PBMCs. Every receptor here comes from a human donor with severe aplastic anemia or a healthy control (not recorded which).

This clonotype has at least ten counts. The chain couples TRBV7-9 to TRBJ1-1; TRBD1 agrees at 9 bases. Germline V gene sequence: CDR1 SEHNR, CDR2 FQNEAQ (reference sequence). CDR3 size: 17 residues. With V trimmed by 2 bases and J by 2 bases, 9 bases remained unmatched. CDR3 DNA sequence: TGTGCCAGCAGCTTAATGGGGACAGGGTTGGGAAACACTGAAGCTTTCTTT. This encodes CASSLMGTGLGNTEAFF.

This clonotype was seen many times. The V call is TRBV5-5, the J call TRBJ1-5; tentatively, D is TRBD1 (5 bases). This CDR3 has 16 residues. CDR1 is SGHKS and CDR2 is YYEKEE in the germline V gene (reference sequence). Trimming cost V 0 bases and J 1 base, with 11 bases left between them. DNA of the CDR3: TGTGCCAGCAGCTTGGTGGGGGGGTTAAGCAATCAGCCCCAGCATTTT. This sequence encodes CASSLVGGLSNQPQHF. Full variable domain (missing parts from reference TRBV5-5 and TRBJ1-5): DAGVTQSPTHLIKTRGQQVTLRCSPISGHKSVSWYQQVLGQGPQFIFQYYEKEERGRGNFPDRFSARQFPNYSSELNVNALLLGDSALYLCASSLVGGLSNQPQHFGDGTRLSIL.

The V and J genes are TRBV20-1 and TRBJ1-5; no definite D call. Germline V gene data show CDR1 as DFQATT and CDR2 as SNEGSKA (reference sequence). V lost 6 bases and J 2 bases, leaving 14 bases between the germline ends. The CDR3 contains 14 residues. CDR3 coding DNA: TGCAGTGCCAGCAGCTTGATGGGCAATCAGCCCCAGCATTTT. Protein product: CSASSLMGNQPQHF.

The V call is TRBV6-5, the J call TRBJ2-7, with TRBD1 as a possible D gene (5 bases). From germline, CDR1 is MNHEY and CDR2 SVGAGI. CDR3 length equals 14 residues. Trimming took off 0 bases at V and 4 bases at J, with 10 bases between the two ends. CDR3 bases: TGTGCCAGCAGTTACTCCTCGACAGAATACGAGCAGTACTTC. Translated, it gives CASSYSSTEYEQYF.

This clonotype was counted only a few times. The chain joins TRBV2 to TRBJ2-7; D is ambiguous. CDR3 length equals 11 residues. With 8 bases removed from V and 3 bases from J, the gap between germline ends came to 8 bases. Germline assignment: CDR1 SNHLY and CDR2 FYNNEI. This chain's CDR3 is CASHLVYEQYF. CDR3 bases: TGTGCCAGCCACCTAGTCTACGAGCAGTACTTC.

The chain joins TRBV29-1 to TRBJ1-1, with D perhaps matching TRBD1 (5 bases). V gave up 5 bases and J gave up 0 bases, with 16 bases separating them. The germline V gene encodes CDR1 SQVTM and CDR2 ANQGSEA. CDR3 length: 15 residues. CDR3 residues: CSVQSGGSLNTEAFF. The CDR3 bases are TGCAGCGTTCAGTCGGGGGGGAGCTTGAACACTGAAGCTTTCTTT.

This clonotype was seen just once. V and J are TRBV10-3 and TRBJ1-6, with a tentative D call TRBD1 (6 bases). The CDR3 totals 15 residues. Trimming removed 8 bases at V and 8 bases at J, with 19 bases between. Germline CDR1 and CDR2: ENHRY and SYGVKD. CDR3 DNA: TGTGCCATCCGGGATCCAGGGGCCTCTGATTCACCCCTCCACTTT. Translation: CAIRDPGASDSPLHF.

This chain links TRBV12-3 or TRBV12-4 with TRBJ1-4, with D possibly being TRBD1 (5 bases). Deletions cut 6 bases from V and 7 bases from J, with 15 bases between. The length of the CDR3 is 14 residues. CDR3 DNA sequence: TGTGCCAGCAGCTTGAGGGGAGTAGGTGAAAAACTGTTTTTT. Translation gives CASSLRGVGEKLFF.

The chain links TRBV19 to TRBJ1-6; 10 nucleotides align to TRBD1. Germline CDR1 LNHDA, CDR2 SQIVND (reference sequence). J gave up 8 bases and V 3 bases, and 4 bases lay outside the gene matches. The CDR3 covers 15 residues. CDR3 DNA: TGTGCCAGTAGTATGATAGGACAGGGGGATTCACCCCTCCACTTT. Protein product: CASSMIGQGDSPLHF.

V is TRBV20-1 and J is TRBJ1-6; D not resolved. CDR1 and CDR2 (germline): DFQATT, SNEGSKA (reference sequence). V was pared by 1 base and J by 9 bases, with 10 bases between. This CDR3 has 13 residues. The CDR3 bases are TGCAGTGCTAGAGCCCTTGGGAGTTCACCCCTCCACTTT. It yields the protein CSARALGSSPLHF.

In its sample, this clonotype was seen a few times. A much larger clone is a single base away; this may be a read error. The V gene is TRBV5-1, the J gene TRBJ1-1; D not resolved. The CDR3 runs 15 residues. Germline V gene sequence: CDR1 SGHRS, CDR2 YFSETQ. Written as DNA, the CDR3 is TGCGCCAGCAGCTTGGAGGTCAGCCTAAACACTGAAGCTCTCTTT. It encodes CASSLEVSLNTEALF.

This clonotype appeared a few times. The J gene is TRBJ2-7, the V gene TRBV7-2, with D possibly being TRBD2 (5 bases). V was cut by 5 bases and J by 5 bases, with 16 bases left in between. The CDR3 spans 14 residues. Germline V lookup: CDR1 SGHTA, CDR2 FQGNSA. The chain's CDR3 is CASSLSGWGHEQYF. CDR3 in DNA: TGTGCCAGCAGCCTTTCGGGATGGGGTCACGAGCAGTACTTC.

This chain joins TRBV10-2 and TRBJ2-5, with a tentative D call TRBD1 (5 bases). Germline assignment: CDR1 WSHSY and CDR2 SAAADI. Trimming took off 6 bases at V and 11 bases at J, with 16 bases between the two ends. The CDR3 covers 12 residues. The CDR3 DNA is TGCGCCAGCAGAGATCCTAGGGGTGAGCAGTACTTC. Its protein is CASRDPRGEQYF.

The chain couples TRBV5-4 to TRBJ2-7; 7 bases agree with TRBD1. V dropped 4 bases and J dropped 6; count of bases not matched to a gene: 10. Germline V lookup: CDR1 SGHNT, CDR2 YYREEE (reference sequence). The CDR3 totals 14 residues. CDR3 in amino acids: CASSPKGARGEQYF. The CDR3, as DNA: TGTGCCAGCAGCCCAAAGGGGGCGCGAGGCGAGCAGTACTTC. Filled out from reference TRBV5-4 and TRBJ2-7, the complete variable domain reads ETGVTQSPTHLIKTRGQQVTLRCSSQSGHNTVSWYQQALGQGPQFIFQYYREEENGRGNFPPRFSGLQFPNYSSELNVNALELDDSALYLCASSPKGARGEQYFGPGTRLTVT.

The CDR3 DNA sequence: TGCGCCAGCCGGGGCTGGGGCTACACCTTC. Its translation is CASRGWGYTF. This sequence joins TRBV4-1 and TRBJ1-2, with D possibly matching TRBD1 (5 bases). The germline gives CDR1 MGHRA, CDR2 YSYEKL. V dropped 8 bases and J dropped 8 bases, with 9 bases sitting between them. The CDR3 is 10 amino acids.

This clonotype was picked up many times. The rearrangement uses TRBV15 and TRBJ2-6; D is possibly TRBD2 (6 bases). Trimming removed 1 base from V and 4 bases from J, with 11 bases in between. CDR3 size: 16 residues. CDR1 LNHNV and CDR2 YYDKDF come from the germline V gene (reference sequence). As DNA, the CDR3 is TGTGCCACCAGCAGAGCAGGGAGGAGAGGGGCCAACGTCCTGACTTTC. As protein: CATSRAGRRGANVLTF.

With regard to this clonotype: This may come from a read error, since a much larger clone is one base off. The chain carries TRBV30 and TRBJ2-3; 12 bases are shared with TRBD2. Germline lookup yields CDR1 GTSNPN and CDR2 SVGIG (reference sequence). CDR3 length equals 14 residues. Here the CDR3 reads CAWRTSGGTGTQYF. CDR3 sequence (DNA): TGTGCCTGGAGGACTAGCGGGGGCACAGGTACGCAGTATTTT.

This clonotype was recorded many times. The V call is TRBV7-9, the J call TRBJ2-7; 7 bases match TRBD1. J was trimmed by 3 bases and V by 5 bases; bases with no gene match: 4. Germline values: CDR1 SEHNR, CDR2 FQNEAQ (reference sequence). The CDR3 totals 13 residues. In nucleotides, the CDR3 is TGTGCCAGCAGCCGGGGACAGTTCTACGAGCAGTACTTC. It is translated as CASSRGQFYEQYF.

About this clonotype: One junction end disagrees with the germline gene, perhaps due to a read error. The chain recombines TRBV20-1 with TRBJ2-1; possible D gene TRBD2, 6 bases. CDR3 length equals 16 residues. Germline V CDR1 and CDR2: DFQATT, SNEGSKA (reference sequence). CDR3 region: CSVRDTTGTPYNEQFF. CDR3 DNA sequence: TGCAGTGTTAGAGACACTACCGGGACTCCCTACAATGAGCAGTTCTTC.

The genes are TRBV6-1 and TRBJ1-2; unclear D gene. The germline V gene encodes CDR1 MNHNS and CDR2 SASEGT. CDR3 length: 16 residues. V lost 2 bases and J 4 bases, leaving 17 bases between the germline ends. CDR3 protein: CASSETSLIGPYGYTF. The CDR3 bases are TGTGCCAGCAGTGAAACATCCTTAATAGGACCCTATGGCTACACCTTC.

The chain joins TRBV2 to TRBJ2-5; 12 positions match TRBD1. This CDR3 has 15 residues. Germline V CDR1 and CDR2: SNHLY, FYNNEI. After removal of 6 bases from V and 5 bases from J, the junction contained 7 bases not matched to a gene. CDR3 in DNA: TGTGCCAGCAGCGCCGGGACAGGGGGCTGGGAGACCCAGTACTTC. This codes for CASSAGTGGWETQYF.

The CDR3 protein is CASSLTGGDSPLHF. The CDR3 bases are TGTGCCAGCAGCTTGACAGGGGGCGACTCACCCCTCCACTTT. The chain combines TRBV7-9 with TRBJ1-6, with TRBD1 matching over 10 bases. From germline, CDR1 is SEHNR and CDR2 FQNEAQ (reference sequence). V lost 3 bases to trimming and J lost 10 bases; unmatched junction nucleotides: 3. There are 14 residues in the CDR3.

The V and J genes are TRBV7-6 and TRBJ2-7; a possible D gene is TRBD1 (6 bases). Germline V lookup: CDR1 SGHVS, CDR2 FNYEAQ. The CDR3 length is 14 residues. Trimming took 5 bases from V and 4 from J, leaving 15 bases between them. CDR3 amino acids: CASSAGQNLYEQYF. The CDR3, as DNA: TGTGCCAGCAGCGCCGGACAGAACCTATACGAGCAGTACTTC.